A single sample is the source of the 8 T cell receptor beta chains below, sequenced in a study of T cells in Graves' hyperthyroidism and ophthalmopathy (dated by TCRdb to between 2018 and 2021). Library preparation used multiplex PCR. The instrument given in TCRdb is Illumina HiSeq 2000. The TCR beta CDR3 regions were amplified from the RNA transcripts. The TCR CDR3 was subjected to a first round of RT-PCR using the HTBI primer set and the Qiagen OneStep RT-PCR kit. TCRdb reprocessing: public reads trimmed at Q25 with fastp, clones called with MiXCR, in-frame beta chains kept. Records with the same CDR3 protein are collapsed into one entry carrying the most frequent genes and DNA. The sample table contains approximately 380,000 distinct CDR3 sequences; only one count was recorded for approximately 19% of them. The ten largest make up 3.7% of the sample. The source material was blood. The source of these receptors is a woman under 30 with Graves' hyperthyroidism.

This clonotype has a count of ten or more. The rearrangement joins TRBV5-1 to TRBJ2-2, with 8 bases that match TRBD1. Trimming removed 4 bases from V and 4 bases from J; junction bases left unmatched: 9. Per germline, CDR1 SGHRS and CDR2 YFSETQ. The CDR3 contains 16 residues. The CDR3 DNA sequence: TGCGCCAGCAGCACTCGGACAGGGCGCAGCACCGGGGAGCTGTTTTTT. Translating it yields CASSTRTGRSTGELFF. The whole variable domain, remainder taken from reference TRBV5-1 and TRBJ2-2, is KAGVTQTPRYLIKTRGQQVTLSCSPISGHRSVSWYQQTPGQGLQFLFEYFSETQRNKGNFPGRFSGRQFSNSRSEMNVSTLELGDSALYLCASSTRTGRSTGELFFGEGSRLTVL.

The sample holds many counts of this clonotype. V is TRBV6-1 and J is TRBJ1-1; D is uncertain. The V end lost 7 bases, the J end lost 0 bases, and 12 bases lay between the germline ends. Germline V gene lookup returns CDR1 MNHNS and CDR2 SASEGT. The CDR3 consists of 14 residues. CDR3 DNA: TGTGCCAGCACCTCACTGCCCATGAACACTGAAGCTTTCTTT. It specifies CASTSLPMNTEAFF.

The rearrangement uses TRBV3-1 and TRBJ2-5, with a weak D call TRBD1 (5 bases). The CDR3 extends over 16 amino acids. The germline V gene has CDR1 LGHDT and CDR2 YNNKEL (reference sequence). Trimming took 4 bases from V and 4 from J, leaving 19 bases between them. The CDR3 region has the DNA TGTGCCAGCAGCCTCTCGGATCAGGGTTTGAGAGAGACCCAGTACTTC. This encodes CASSLSDQGLRETQYF.

There are many counts of this clonotype. This CDR3 reads CSAVGHGSTEAFF. In DNA, the CDR3 is TGCAGTGCCGTCGGGCACGGGAGCACTGAAGCTTTCTTT. The gene calls are TRBV20-1 and TRBJ1-1; unclear D gene. The CDR3 is 13 amino acids. Trimming took off 6 bases at V and 4 bases at J, with 15 bases between the two ends. Germline V gene data show CDR1 as DFQATT and CDR2 as SNEGSKA (reference sequence).

The CDR3: CASSYSESTDTQYF. The CDR3 DNA follows: TGTGCCAGCAGTTACTCGGAATCCACAGATACGCAGTATTTT. The chain is built from TRBV6-2 or TRBV6-3 and TRBJ2-3; D gene uncertain. The V gene lost 0 bases and the J gene lost 2 bases, with 6 bases spanning the gap. Germline values: CDR1 MNHEY, CDR2 SVGEGT. The CDR3 runs to 14 residues.

This clonotype was observed at least ten times. This sequence joins TRBV6-5 and TRBJ1-2; 8 positions agree with TRBD1. This CDR3 region has 13 residues. The ends lost 8 bases at V and 0 bases at J; junction bases unmatched: 2. From germline, CDR1 is MNHEY and CDR2 SVGAGI. CDR3: CASGQGSNYGYTF. CDR3 nucleotides: TGTGCCAGCGGACAGGGCTCTAACTATGGCTACACCTTC.

This clonotype has only a few counts. This rearrangement joins TRBV3-1 to TRBJ1-1, with D unclear. Trimming removed 1 base at V and 0 bases at J, with 15 bases between. The CDR3 sequence is 17 residues long. Looked up from germline, CDR1 is LGHDT and CDR2 is YNNKEL (reference sequence). The CDR3 reads CASSQGLPWALNTEAFF. In DNA form, the CDR3 reads TGTGCCAGCAGCCAAGGGCTCCCTTGGGCGTTGAACACTGAAGCTTTCTTT.

This clonotype was picked up many times. The V call is TRBV5-1, the J call TRBJ2-7; D is unclear. This CDR3 spans 13 amino acids. V lost 0 bases and J 5 bases, leaving 9 bases between the germline ends. CDR1 and CDR2 (germline): SGHRS, YFSETQ. CDR3 protein: CASSLAKLDEQYF. In DNA, the CDR3 is TGCGCCAGCAGCTTGGCGAAGCTCGACGAGCAGTACTTC.